Shown below are 10 T cell receptor beta chains from a single sample sequenced in a study of T cells in localized non-small cell lung cancer. Profiling relied on immunoSEQ multiplex PCR, and the TCRdb table lists in-frame clones only, not all of them. The repertoire holds under 55,000 clones, roughly 80% seen once, with about 4% in the top ten. The sample here was PBMCs, taken before any cancer treatment. The receptors originated from a woman aged 35 to 70 with stage II lung adenocarcinoma.

The chain carries TRBV13 and TRBJ2-2, with D unresolved. V dropped 7 bases and J dropped 7 bases, with 7 bases sitting between them. Germline V gene data show CDR1 as PRHDT and CDR2 as FYEKMQ (reference sequence). The CDR3 loop spans 11 amino acids. CDR3 in amino acids: CASTLVGELFF. The CDR3 bases are TGTGCCAGCACCCTGGTCGGGGAGCTGTTTTTT.

This clone was seen only once. One end of the junction fails to match germline, which may point to a read error. The chain uses TRBV7-7 and TRBJ2-3, with a weak D call TRBD2 (6 bases). This CDR3 spans 15 amino acids. Germline-derived CDR1 and CDR2 are SSHAT and FNYEAQ (reference sequence). The CDR3 sequence is CASSLGLSGSDTQYF. DNA for the CDR3: TGTGCTAGCAGCTTGGGACTGTCAGGATCAGATACGCAGTATTTT. Full variable domain (remainder filled in from reference TRBV7-7 and TRBJ2-3): GAGVSQSPRYKVTKRGQDVTLRCDPISSHATLYWYQQALGQGPEFLTYFNYEAQPDKSGLPSDRFSAERPEGSISTLTIQRTEQRDSAMYRCASSLGLSGSDTQYFGPGTRLTVL.

The rearrangement links TRBV9 to TRBJ2-1; 10 bases align to TRBD2. Germline trimming cut 4 bases from V and 3 bases from J; bases unmatched to any gene: 7. The CDR3 runs to 16 residues. Germline V CDR1 and CDR2: SGDLS, YYNGEE. The CDR3, as DNA: TGTGCCAGCAGCCCCAGCGGGGGGGCCGTCTACAATGAGCAGTTCTTC. Translating gives CASSPSGGAVYNEQFF.

The rearrangement joins TRBV19 to TRBJ1-4; D call uncertain. There are 12 residues in the CDR3. Trimming cost V 4 bases and J 8 bases, with 8 bases left between them. The V gene's germline CDR1 is LNHDA and CDR2 SQIVND (reference sequence). The DNA for the CDR3 is TGTGCCAGTAGTAGCACTTACGAAAAACTGTTTTTT. Translated: CASSSTYEKLFF. Based on the CDR3 plus reference TRBV19 and TRBJ1-4, the full variable domain is DGGITQSPKYLFRKEGQNVTLSCEQNLNHDAMYWYRQDPGQGLRLIYYSQIVNDFQKGDIAEGYSVSREKKESFPLTVTSAQKNPTAFYLCASSSTYEKLFFGSGTQLSVL.

This clone was picked up a small number of times. The V call is TRBV9, the J call TRBJ1-1, with D possibly matching TRBD1 (6 bases). The V gene lost 3 bases and the J gene lost 4 bases, with 13 bases spanning the gap. The CDR3 has 14 residues. Germline V CDR1 and CDR2: SGDLS, YYNGEE. The DNA for the CDR3 is TGTGCCAGCAGCGGACAGGTCCAGGGCACTGAAGCTTTCTTT. Translated, it gives CASSGQVQGTEAFF. The variable domain in full, with the rest retrieved from reference TRBV9 and TRBJ1-1, is DSGVTQTPKHLITATGQRVTLRCSPRSGDLSVYWYQQSLDQGLQFLIQYYNGEERAKGNILERFSAQQFPDLHSELNLSSLELGDSALYFCASSGQVQGTEAFFGQGTRLTVV.

The V and J genes are TRBV19 and TRBJ1-2, with no clear D. V dropped 0 bases and J dropped 1 base, with 12 bases sitting between them. Per germline, CDR1 LNHDA and CDR2 SQIVND (reference sequence). The CDR3 sequence is 16 residues long. CDR3 loop: CASSIDLAAVNYGYTF. The CDR3 nucleotides read TGTGCCAGTAGTATAGATTTGGCAGCAGTTAACTATGGCTACACCTTC. The full variable domain, in which reference TRBV19 and TRBJ1-2 provide the parts outside the CDR3, is DGGITQSPKYLFRKEGQNVTLSCEQNLNHDAMYWYRQDPGQGLRLIYYSQIVNDFQKGDIAEGYSVSREKKESFPLTVTSAQKNPTAFYLCASSIDLAAVNYGYTFGSGTRLTVV.

The count of this clone is one. J is TRBJ1-2 and V is TRBV6-5; 7 nucleotides agree with TRBD1. The germline gives CDR1 MNHEY, CDR2 SVGAGI. Trimming at V came to 7 bases and at J to 2 bases, leaving 1 base not matched to a gene. The CDR3 runs 12 residues. CDR3 residues: CASKGQNYGYTF. In DNA, the CDR3 is TGTGCCAGCAAGGGACAGAACTATGGCTACACCTTC.

The J gene is TRBJ1-4, the V gene TRBV10-3; D gene unclear. Germline loops: CDR1 ENHRY, CDR2 SYGVKD. CDR3 size: 15 residues. V dropped 7 bases and J dropped 5 bases, with 17 bases sitting between them. The CDR3 DNA reads TGTGCCATCAAGCGGGGTCCCGACCGGAATGAAAAACTGTTTTTT. Its translation is CAIKRGPDRNEKLFF.

Notes on this clone: Sequence at one end of the junction differs from germline and may be a read error. V is TRBV7-8 and J is TRBJ2-3; the match to TRBD1 covers 10 bases. This CDR3 region has 16 residues. Germline V gene lookup returns CDR1 SGHVS and CDR2 FQNEAQ. The CDR3 DNA is TGTGCCGGCAGCTCCCTCCCGGGACAGGGGTCAGATACGCAGTATTTT. The encoded protein is CAGSSLPGQGSDTQYF.

The rearrangement joins TRBV7-2 to TRBJ1-1; perhaps TRBD1 as D (5 bases). The V gene's germline CDR1 is SGHTA and CDR2 FQGNSA. There are 16 residues in the CDR3. V was trimmed by 1 base and J by 4 bases, leaving 16 bases between them. CDR3 sequence reads: CASSLGMGRGPTEAFF. CDR3 coding DNA: TGTGCCAGCAGCTTAGGAATGGGACGAGGGCCCACTGAAGCTTTCTTT.